The TCR beta chain under discussion was sequenced for a study of T cells in Graves' hyperthyroidism and ophthalmopathy. Study-wide points: The blood repertoire included most of the expanded thyroid clonotypes above 0.001.

The hyperthyroidism was newly diagnosed and had lasted under 2 months; the patients were aged 18 to 65. Pregnant or lactating patients were excluded, as were those with uncontrolled infection or other autoimmune disease. The study based diagnoses on clinical symptoms, serum thyroxine and TRAb, thyroid ultrasound and orbital computed tomography. The germline gives CDR1 SQVTM, CDR2 ANQGSEA. The J segment lost 5 bases and the V segment lost 2 bases, leaving 6 bases of the junction unmatched. The CDR3 totals 14 residues. The source material, RNA transcripts, was used to amplify TCR beta CDR3 regions. The TCR CDR3 first-round RT-PCR relied on the HTBI primer set. TCRdb re-analysed the multiplex PCR reads in MiXCR, keeping a single row per CDR3 protein. The data contain roughly 420,000 distinct CDR3 sequences, 15% to 18% of them singletons. This clonotype was observed a handful of times. Its antigen is still unknown.

The sequenced sample was blood. The receptor comes from a woman between 18 and 30 years old with Graves' hyperthyroidism. The chain combines TRBV29-1 with TRBJ1-2; TRBD1 matches at 9 bases. Written as DNA, the CDR3 is TGCAGCGTTGAACACTTGGGACAGGGATATGGCTACACCTTC. It encodes CSVEHLGQGYGYTF.